This T cell receptor (beta chain) was sequenced in a study of blood T cell repertoires in COVID-19. In the study overall: In each case, the material was cDNA or gDNA derived from T cells, B-cell-depleted T cells, or PBMCs.

The CDR3 covers 12 residues. Per germline, CDR1 MNHEY and CDR2 SMNVEV (reference sequence). V trimming: 5 bases; J trimming: 8 bases; junction bases outside the gene matches: 3. Allocation to cohorts depended on clinical history reported by the participants. Under the authors' procedure: Amplification of reference gene primers was used by the study to estimate nucleated cell counts. Measured with immunoSEQ multiplex PCR; TCRdb has only the in-frame clones, and not every one. V and J calls and clone size are copied from that table; D and trimming were computed from the DNA. The data hold 200,000 to 250,000 clones, with 70% to 85% observed a single time.

This rearrangement joins TRBV27 to TRBJ1-2, with 9 bases aligning to TRBD1. Sequenced material: PBMCs or T cells enriched from blood (not recorded which). This receptor was obtained from an older woman who had recovered from COVID-19. The CDR3 loop reads CASSGTGKGYTF. The CDR3 DNA reads TGTGCCAGCAGTGGGACAGGGAAGGGCTACACCTTC.